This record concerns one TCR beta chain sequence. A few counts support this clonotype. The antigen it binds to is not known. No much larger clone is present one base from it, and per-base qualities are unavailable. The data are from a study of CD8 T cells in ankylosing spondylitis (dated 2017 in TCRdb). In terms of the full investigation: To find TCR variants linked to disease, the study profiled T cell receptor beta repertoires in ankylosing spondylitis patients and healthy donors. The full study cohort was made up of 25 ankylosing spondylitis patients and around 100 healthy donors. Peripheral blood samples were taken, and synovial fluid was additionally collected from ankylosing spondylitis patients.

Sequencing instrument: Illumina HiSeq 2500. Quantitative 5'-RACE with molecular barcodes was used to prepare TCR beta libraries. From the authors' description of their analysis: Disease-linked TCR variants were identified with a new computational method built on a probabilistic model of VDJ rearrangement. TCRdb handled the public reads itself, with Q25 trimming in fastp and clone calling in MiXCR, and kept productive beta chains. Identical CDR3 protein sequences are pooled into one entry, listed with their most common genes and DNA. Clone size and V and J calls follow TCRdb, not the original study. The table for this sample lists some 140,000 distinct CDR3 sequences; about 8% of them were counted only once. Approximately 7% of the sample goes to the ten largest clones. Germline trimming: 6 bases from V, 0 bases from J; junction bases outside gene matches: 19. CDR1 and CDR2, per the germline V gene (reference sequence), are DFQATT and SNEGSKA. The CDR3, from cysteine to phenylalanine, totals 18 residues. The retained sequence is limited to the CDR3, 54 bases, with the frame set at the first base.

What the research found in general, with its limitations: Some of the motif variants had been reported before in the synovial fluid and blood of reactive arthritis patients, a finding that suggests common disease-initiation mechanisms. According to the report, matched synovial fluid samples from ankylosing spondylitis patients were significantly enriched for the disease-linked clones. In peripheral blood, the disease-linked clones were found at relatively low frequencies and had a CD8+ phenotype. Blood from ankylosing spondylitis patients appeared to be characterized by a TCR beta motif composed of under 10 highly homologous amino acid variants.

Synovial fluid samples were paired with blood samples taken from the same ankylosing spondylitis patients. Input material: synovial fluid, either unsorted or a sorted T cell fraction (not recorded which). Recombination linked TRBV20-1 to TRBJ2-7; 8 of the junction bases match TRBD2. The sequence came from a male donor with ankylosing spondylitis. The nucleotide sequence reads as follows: TGCAGTGCCCACGGGAGGGGGATGACTAGCGTCAACTCCTACGAGCAGTACTTC. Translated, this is CSAHGRGMTSVNSYEQYF.